The 19 T cell receptor beta chains reported below all come from one sample, sequenced in a study of blood T cell repertoires in COVID-19. Assay used: immunoSEQ multiplex PCR; TCRdb lists only in-frame clones, some missing. Seen here are hundreds of thousands of clones, 80% to 90% observed once, and the top ten hold about 1.7%. Material: PBMCs or T cells enriched from blood (not recorded which). These receptors all come from a man between 40 and 49 years old who had recovered from COVID-19.

The chain has TRBV2 and TRBJ1-6; 9 bases match TRBD1. This CDR3 spans 15 amino acids. In germline, CDR1 is SNHLY, CDR2 FYNNEI. J lost 8 bases, V lost 6 bases, and 8 bases had no gene match. The CDR3 DNA sequence: TGTGCCAGCAGCTTGGGACAGGGAGGACATTCACCCCTCCACTTT. Translating gives CASSLGQGGHSPLHF.

The table lists this clone with many counts. CDR3 residues: CASSLTGSETQYF. CDR3 sequence (DNA): TGTGCCAGCAGCCTAACAGGGAGCGAGACCCAGTACTTC. The rearrangement uses TRBV7-9 and TRBJ2-5; maybe TRBD1 (6 bases). The length of the CDR3 is 13 residues. CDR1 and CDR2 from the germline V gene are SEHNR and FQNEAQ (reference sequence). V lost 5 bases and J 5 bases, leaving 12 bases between the germline ends.

This chain joins TRBV28 and TRBJ1-2; D is unresolved. Deletions cut 2 bases from V and 8 bases from J, with 12 bases between. The CDR3 consists of 13 residues. CDR1 and CDR2 (germline): MDHEN, SYDVKM. The CDR3 DNA is TGTGCCAGCAGTTTACCTCACCAGGTGGGCTACACCTTC. It encodes CASSLPHQVGYTF.

This clone was observed at least ten times. Other DNA sequences in the same sample also yield this CDR3. This chain joins TRBV28 and TRBJ1-5; D is perhaps TRBD1 (6 bases). V was clipped by 6 bases and J by 6 bases, with 9 bases between them. This CDR3 has 12 amino acids. The germline V gene encodes CDR1 MDHEN and CDR2 SYDVKM. The CDR3, as DNA: TGTGCCAGCAGAAGGGGGTCTCAGCCCCAGCATTTT. Its protein is CASRRGSQPQHF.

This clone appeared a single time. V gene TRBV5-1 combines with J gene TRBJ2-5, with D perhaps TRBD2 (7 bases). Trimming removed 4 bases at V and 4 bases at J, with 17 bases between. The germline CDR1 and CDR2 sequences are SGHRS and YFSETQ. This CDR3 has 15 amino acids. The CDR3 DNA follows: TGCGCCAGCAGCCCCAGGGGACTACCCCCAGAGACCCAGTACTTC. It specifies CASSPRGLPPETQYF.

This chain uses TRBV11-3 with TRBJ2-4, with D possibly being TRBD2 (5 bases). V lost 5 bases and J lost 6, with 20 bases in between. The CDR3 is 16 amino acids. The germline CDR1 and CDR2 sequences are SGHNT and YENEEA. The CDR3 coding sequence is TGTGCCAGCAGCCTCGGTAATGGGGTTGGAGGAAACATTCAGTACTTC. Amino acids: CASSLGNGVGGNIQYF.

CDR3 amino acids: CASSPSGEYEQYF. CDR3 nucleotide sequence: TGTGCCAGCTCACCCTCCGGGGAATACGAGCAGTACTTC. The chain employs TRBV18 and TRBJ2-7; a weak D match, TRBD2 (5 bases). V lost 3 bases and J 4 bases, leaving 10 bases between the germline ends. The V gene's germline CDR1 is KGHSH and CDR2 LQKENI. The CDR3 covers 13 residues. Filled out from reference TRBV18 and TRBJ2-7, the complete variable domain reads NAGVMQNPRHLVRRRGQEARLRCSPMKGHSHVYWYRQLPEEGLKFMVYLQKENIIDESGMPKERFSAEFPKEGPSILRIQQVVRGDSAAYFCASSPSGEYEQYFGPGTRLTVT.

This rearrangement joins TRBV6-5 to TRBJ1-5, with 7 bases that match TRBD1. V lost 9 bases to trimming and J lost 6 bases; unmatched junction nucleotides: 8. The CDR3 extends over 13 amino acids. Germline V lookup: CDR1 MNHEY, CDR2 SVGAGI. The CDR3 is CASIRDRGQPQHF. CDR3 DNA: TGTGCCAGTATCCGGGACAGAGGTCAGCCCCAGCATTTT.

The rearrangement links TRBV11-2 to TRBJ1-4; the match to TRBD1 covers 8 bases. Germline-derived CDR1 and CDR2 are SGHAT and FQNNGV. This CDR3 contains 14 residues. With 7 bases clipped from V and 3 bases from J, the junction kept 4 bases outside the gene matches. The CDR3 loop is CASTPGQANEKLFF. Written as DNA, the CDR3 is TGTGCCAGCACCCCGGGACAGGCTAATGAAAAACTGTTTTTT.

J is TRBJ1-2 and V is TRBV28; TRBD1 matches 7 bases. The CDR3 extends over 14 amino acids. Germline lookup yields CDR1 MDHEN and CDR2 SYDVKM. The J segment lost 4 bases and the V segment lost 6 bases, leaving 8 bases of the junction unmatched. CDR3 protein: CASSRGGGVYGYTF. CDR3 DNA sequence: TGTGCCAGCAGCAGAGGAGGGGGCGTCTATGGCTACACCTTC.

The chain combines TRBV1 with TRBJ1-5. TRBV1 is reported as a pseudogene. The CDR3 runs to 18 residues. In DNA, the CDR3 is TGCACCAGCAGCCAAGATCCCGCCTCAGGAGGGAGGGATCAGCCCCAGCATTTT. Its protein product is CTSSQDPASGGRDQPQHF.

The chain couples TRBV27 to TRBJ2-7; D gene uncertain. Germline V gives CDR1 MNHEY, CDR2 SMNVEV (reference sequence). This CDR3 is 13 amino acids long. Trimming pared 3 bases from V and 1 base from J, leaving 7 bases between. CDR3 protein: CASSFQESYEQYF. Here the CDR3 DNA reads TGTGCCAGCAGTTTCCAGGAATCCTACGAGCAGTACTTC.

This clone appeared many times. The chain couples TRBV27 to TRBJ1-4, with TRBD1 matching 9 bases. J gave up 4 bases and V 7 bases, and 1 base lay outside the gene matches. Per germline, CDR1 MNHEY and CDR2 SMNVEV (reference sequence). The CDR3 has 13 amino acids. The CDR3 DNA is TGTGCCAGCATGGACAGGGGTAATGAAAAACTGTTTTTT. It codes for CASMDRGNEKLFF. The full variable domain, with the rest looked up from reference TRBV27 and TRBJ1-4, is EAQVTQNPRYLITVTGKKLTVTCSQNMNHEYMSWYRQDPGLGLRQIYYSMNVEVTDKGDVPEGYKVSRKEKRNFPLILESPSPNQTSLYFCASMDRGNEKLFFGSGTQLSVL.

The J gene is TRBJ1-2, the V gene TRBV19; the D is unclear. This CDR3 region has 15 residues. The germline V gene encodes CDR1 LNHDA and CDR2 SQIVND (reference sequence). V was trimmed by 5 bases and J by 3 bases, leaving 16 bases between them. Here the CDR3 DNA reads TGTGCCAGTAGTGCATCAAGGCCCGAGGACTATGGCTACACCTTC. It specifies CASSASRPEDYGYTF. The full variable domain, its missing parts supplied by reference TRBV19 and TRBJ1-2, is DGGITQSPKYLFRKEGQNVTLSCEQNLNHDAMYWYRQDPGQGLRLIYYSQIVNDFQKGDIAEGYSVSREKKESFPLTVTSAQKNPTAFYLCASSASRPEDYGYTFGSGTRLTVV.

V is TRBV29-1 and J is TRBJ2-7, with 8 bases that match TRBD1. Germline-derived CDR1 and CDR2 are SQVTM and ANQGSEA. V dropped 0 bases and J dropped 7; count of bases not matched to a gene: 11. CDR3 length equals 15 residues. CDR3 residues: CSVEDRGRGRSEQYF. CDR3 nucleotide sequence: TGCAGCGTTGAAGATCGGGGCAGGGGGCGAAGTGAGCAGTACTTC.

Worth noting for this clone: Other DNA variants within this sample encode the same CDR3. This chain connects TRBV5-1 to TRBJ2-3; the D is unclear. Germline CDR1 is SGHRS and CDR2 is YFSETQ. The CDR3 runs to 12 residues. Trimming removed 2 bases at V and 2 bases at J, with 3 bases between. CDR3 coding DNA: TGCGCCAGCAGCTTCAACACAGATACGCAGTATTTT. Encoded protein: CASSFNTDTQYF.

V and J are TRBV10-3 and TRBJ2-1; D is unresolved. The length of the CDR3 is 11 residues. Germline V gene sequence: CDR1 ENHRY, CDR2 SYGVKD. The V end was cut by 8 bases, the J end by 7 bases, with 9 bases between. The CDR3 sequence is CAIGSGNEQFF. The CDR3 region has the DNA TGTGCCATCGGCTCTGGTAATGAGCAGTTCTTC.

The chain combines TRBV11-2 with TRBJ2-1, with D perhaps TRBD1 (5 bases). This CDR3 spans 17 amino acids. Per germline, CDR1 SGHAT and CDR2 FQNNGV. Trimming shortened V by 2 bases and J by 0 bases, and 14 bases separated the two germline ends. CDR3 region: CASSLREGVSSYNEQFF. The CDR3 DNA reads as TGTGCCAGCAGCTTAAGGGAAGGGGTTAGCTCCTACAATGAGCAGTTCTTC. Complete variable domain (other parts from reference TRBV11-2 and TRBJ2-1): EAGVAQSPRYKIIEKRQSVAFWCNPISGHATLYWYQQILGQGPKLLIQFQNNGVVDDSQLPKDRFSAERLKGVDSTLKIQPAKLEDSAVYLCASSLREGVSSYNEQFFGPGTRLTVL.

This chain uses TRBV19 with TRBJ1-2; 7 nucleotides agree with TRBD1. The CDR3 covers 16 residues. The germline CDR1 and CDR2 sequences are LNHDA and SQIVND (reference sequence). Trimming at V came to 5 bases and at J to 8 bases, leaving 17 bases not matched to a gene. CDR3 protein: CASSLLTGARRGGYTF. As DNA, the CDR3 is TGTGCCAGTAGTCTACTTACAGGGGCCCGCAGGGGCGGCTACACCTTC.